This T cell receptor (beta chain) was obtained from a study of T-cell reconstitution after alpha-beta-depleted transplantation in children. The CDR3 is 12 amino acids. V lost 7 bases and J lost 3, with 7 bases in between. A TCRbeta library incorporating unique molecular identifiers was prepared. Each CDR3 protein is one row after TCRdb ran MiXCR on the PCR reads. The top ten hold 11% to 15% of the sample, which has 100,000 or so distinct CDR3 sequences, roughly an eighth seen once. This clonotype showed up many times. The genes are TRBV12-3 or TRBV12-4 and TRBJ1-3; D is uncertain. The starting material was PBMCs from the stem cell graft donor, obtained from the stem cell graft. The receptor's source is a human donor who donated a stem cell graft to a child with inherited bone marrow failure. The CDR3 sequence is CASKILGNTIYF. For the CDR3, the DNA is TGTGCCAGCAAGATACTTGGAAACACCATATATTTT.